This is a list of T cell receptor beta chains from one sample in a study of T cells in Graves' hyperthyroidism and ophthalmopathy. TCRdb redid the calling of the multiplex PCR reads with MiXCR, one entry per CDR3 protein. The sample lists 550,000 to 700,000 distinct CDR3 sequences; 46% were seen once. Sequenced sample: peripheral blood or thyroid tissue (not recorded which). Receptor source: an adult woman with Graves' disease, either hyperthyroidism or ophthalmopathy (not recorded which). Both conserved end residues are part of each CDR3. The order of the fields is CDR3 protein, CDR3 DNA, clone size, D gene, V gene, J gene. D genes are given only for firm matches. Clone size is given for some rows only: seen once, a few or many times, or a class if the clone is expanded.

cdr3_aa: CASSRDRGPGETQYF
cdr3_nt: TGTGCCAGCAGTCGGGACAGGGGGCCTGGGGAGACCCAGTACTTC
clone_size: few
d_call: TRBD1
v_call: TRBV2
j_call: TRBJ2-5

cdr3_aa: CASSFWDRVTEAFF
cdr3_nt: TGTGCCAGCAGTTTTTGGGACAGGGTCACTGAAGCTTTCTTT
clone_size: many
d_call: TRBD1
v_call: TRBV12-3/TRBV12-4
j_call: TRBJ1-1

cdr3_aa: CASSQVLGDETQYF
cdr3_nt: TGTGCCAGCAGCCAAGTGCTGGGAGACGAGACCCAGTACTTC
clone_size: once
d_call: .
v_call: TRBV7-3
j_call: TRBJ2-5

cdr3_aa: CASGEGARGTDTQYF
cdr3_nt: TGTGCCAGCGGTGAGGGGGCGCGGGGCACAGATACGCAGTATTTT
clone_size: many
d_call: TRBD1
v_call: TRBV2
j_call: TRBJ2-3

cdr3_aa: CASSYPTANTEAFF
cdr3_nt: TGTGCCAGCAGCTACCCGACAGCAAACACTGAAGCTTTCTTT
clone_size: .
d_call: .
v_call: TRBV7-6
j_call: TRBJ1-1

cdr3_aa: CASSRTGWVTGELFF
cdr3_nt: TGTGCCAGCAGTAGGACAGGGTGGGTCACCGGGGAGCTGTTTTTT
clone_size: few
d_call: TRBD1
v_call: TRBV28
j_call: TRBJ2-2

cdr3_aa: CAISELAGVYEQFF
cdr3_nt: TGTGCCATCAGTGAACTAGCGGGAGTTTATGAGCAGTTCTTC
clone_size: .
d_call: TRBD2
v_call: TRBV10-3
j_call: TRBJ2-1

cdr3_aa: CATSDSQQGKNQPQHF
cdr3_nt: TGTGCCACCAGTGATTCGCAACAGGGGAAGAATCAGCCCCAGCATTTT
clone_size: few
d_call: TRBD1
v_call: TRBV24-1
j_call: TRBJ1-5

cdr3_aa: CSSEETVGETQYF
cdr3_nt: TGCAGCAGTGAAGAGACAGTCGGTGAGACCCAGTACTTC
clone_size: .
d_call: .
v_call: TRBV29-1
j_call: TRBJ2-5

cdr3_aa: CASSLAGGAGQQETQYF
cdr3_nt: TGTGCTAGCAGCTTAGCGGGTGGAGCGGGACAGCAAGAGACCCAGTACTTC
clone_size: .
d_call: .
v_call: TRBV7-7
j_call: TRBJ2-5

cdr3_aa: CASRSGGRSYEQYF
cdr3_nt: TGTGCCAGCAGGTCTGGCGGTCGATCCTACGAGCAGTACTTC
clone_size: .
d_call: .
v_call: TRBV7-9
j_call: TRBJ2-7

cdr3_aa: CATRGPTNTEAFF
cdr3_nt: TGTGCCACCAGGGGACCCACGAACACTGAAGCTTTCTTT
clone_size: .
d_call: .
v_call: TRBV24-1
j_call: TRBJ1-1

cdr3_aa: CSVVSGRCGYTF
cdr3_nt: TGCAGCGTTGTATCAGGGCGCTGTGGCTACACCTTC
clone_size: .
d_call: .
v_call: TRBV29-1
j_call: TRBJ1-2

cdr3_aa: CASSATPGYTIYF
cdr3_nt: TGTGCCAGCAGCGCTACCCCGGGCTACACCATATATTTT
clone_size: many
d_call: .
v_call: TRBV5-5
j_call: TRBJ1-3

cdr3_aa: CATSGGTGAPGEQYF
cdr3_nt: TGTGCCACCAGTGGGGGGACGGGAGCTCCGGGGGAGCAGTACTTC
clone_size: many
d_call: .
v_call: TRBV15
j_call: TRBJ2-7

cdr3_aa: CAISSSEPNTEAFF
cdr3_nt: TGTGCCATCAGTTCCTCGGAGCCGAACACTGAAGCTTTCTTT
clone_size: .
d_call: .
v_call: TRBV10-3
j_call: TRBJ1-1

cdr3_aa: CASSLPQRPYYEQYF
cdr3_nt: TGTGCCAGCAGCTTACCACAGAGACCTTACTACGAGCAGTACTTC
clone_size: many
d_call: .
v_call: TRBV7-9
j_call: TRBJ2-7

cdr3_aa: CATSRGGADGPQHF
cdr3_nt: TGTGCCACCAGCAGAGGAGGGGCCGATGGGCCCCAGCATTTT
clone_size: .
d_call: .
v_call: TRBV15
j_call: TRBJ1-5

cdr3_aa: CASSFTGGRVTGELYF
cdr3_nt: TGTGCCAGCAGCTTTACAGGGGGCAGGGTCACCGGGGAGCTGTACTTC
clone_size: .
d_call: TRBD1
v_call: TRBV7-9
j_call: TRBJ2-7

cdr3_aa: CASSLGPGFQETQYF
cdr3_nt: TGTGCCAGCAGCTTAGGGCCAGGGTTCCAAGAGACCCAGTACTTC
clone_size: many
d_call: .
v_call: TRBV7-2
j_call: TRBJ2-5

cdr3_aa: CASRAGLAANYEQYF
cdr3_nt: TGTGCCAGCAGGGCTGGACTAGCGGCCAACTACGAGCAGTACTTC
clone_size: once
d_call: TRBD2
v_call: TRBV28
j_call: TRBJ2-7

cdr3_aa: CAISENSSNQPQHF
cdr3_nt: TGTGCCATCAGTGAGAACAGTAGCAATCAGCCCCAGCATTTT
clone_size: many
d_call: .
v_call: TRBV10-3
j_call: TRBJ1-5

cdr3_aa: CASRSDRQETQHF
cdr3_nt: TGTGCCAGCAGATCGGACAGGCAAGAGACCCAGCATTTT
clone_size: .
d_call: TRBD1
v_call: TRBV6-5
j_call: TRBJ1-5

cdr3_aa: CAISELDKLGETTTQYF
cdr3_nt: TGTGCCATCAGTGAGTTAGACAAACTAGGAGAGACTACTACCCAGTACTTC
clone_size: once
d_call: .
v_call: TRBV10-3
j_call: TRBJ2-5

cdr3_aa: CAGGQGVYEQYF
cdr3_nt: TGTGCCGGTGGACAGGGAGTCTACGAGCAGTACTTC
clone_size: .
d_call: TRBD1
v_call: TRBV2
j_call: TRBJ2-7

cdr3_aa: CASSVTPGNYEQYF
cdr3_nt: TGTGCCAGCAGCGTAACGCCAGGAAACTACGAGCAGTACTTC
clone_size: .
d_call: .
v_call: TRBV9
j_call: TRBJ2-7

cdr3_aa: CASSSETSGMRQYF
cdr3_nt: TGCGCCAGCAGTTCCGAGACTAGCGGGATGCGGCAGTACTTC
clone_size: .
d_call: TRBD2
v_call: TRBV7-8
j_call: TRBJ2-7

cdr3_aa: CSVGSRGQGEQYF
cdr3_nt: TGCAGCGTTGGTTCCAGGGGGCAAGGCGAGCAGTACTTC
clone_size: .
d_call: TRBD1
v_call: TRBV29-1
j_call: TRBJ2-7

cdr3_aa: CATSRGLTGRGYTF
cdr3_nt: TGTGCCACCAGCAGAGGGCTGACAGGGAGAGGCTACACCTTC
clone_size: many
d_call: TRBD1
v_call: TRBV15
j_call: TRBJ1-2

cdr3_aa: CSAPPHRDNDEAFF
cdr3_nt: TGCAGTGCCCCACCTCACAGGGATAATGATGAAGCTTTCTTT
clone_size: .
d_call: .
v_call: TRBV20-1
j_call: TRBJ1-1

cdr3_aa: CASSELEWEKETQYF
cdr3_nt: TGTGCCAGCAGTGAATTGGAGTGGGAGAAGGAGACCCAGTACTTC
clone_size: many
d_call: .
v_call: TRBV6-1
j_call: TRBJ2-5

cdr3_aa: CASSLVAGEEDTQYF
cdr3_nt: TGCGCCAGCAGCTTGGTGGCGGGAGAGGAAGATACGCAGTATTTT
clone_size: .
d_call: TRBD2
v_call: TRBV5-1
j_call: TRBJ2-3

cdr3_aa: CGTRGWHTEAFF
cdr3_nt: TGCGGCACCAGGGGGTGGCACACTGAAGCTTTCTTT
clone_size: many
d_call: TRBD1
v_call: TRBV20-1
j_call: TRBJ1-1

cdr3_aa: CASSLTDLEQFF
cdr3_nt: TGTGCCAGCAGTTTGACAGACCTAGAGCAGTTCTTC
clone_size: .
d_call: .
v_call: TRBV2
j_call: TRBJ2-1

cdr3_aa: CSARVTSGLETQYF
cdr3_nt: TGCAGTGCTAGAGTGACTAGCGGGTTGGAGACCCAGTACTTC
clone_size: .
d_call: TRBD2
v_call: TRBV20-1
j_call: TRBJ2-5

cdr3_aa: CASSLGARETQYF
cdr3_nt: TGTGCCAGCAGCTTGGGGGCGAGGGAGACCCAGTACTTC
clone_size: many
d_call: .
v_call: TRBV7-9
j_call: TRBJ2-5

cdr3_aa: CSAYGGSNGYTF
cdr3_nt: TGCAGTGCTTATGGGGGGTCCAACGGCTACACCTTC
clone_size: .
d_call: .
v_call: TRBV20-1
j_call: TRBJ1-2

cdr3_aa: CASSPRTSGF
cdr3_nt: TGTGCCAGCAGCCCGAGGACTAGCGGGTTC
clone_size: .
d_call: TRBD2
v_call: TRBV7-9
j_call: TRBJ2-7

cdr3_aa: CASSQITDTQYF
cdr3_nt: TGTGCCAGCAGCCAAATCACAGATACGCAGTATTTT
clone_size: .
d_call: .
v_call: TRBV14
j_call: TRBJ2-3

cdr3_aa: CASSRRGSGEQFF
cdr3_nt: TGTGCCAGCAGCCGGAGGGGAAGCGGTGAGCAGTTCTTC
clone_size: .
d_call: .
v_call: TRBV11-2
j_call: TRBJ2-1

cdr3_aa: CAIPGAFGGELFF
cdr3_nt: TGTGCCATACCGGGGGCATTCGGCGGGGAGCTGTTTTTT
clone_size: many
d_call: .
v_call: TRBV15
j_call: TRBJ2-2